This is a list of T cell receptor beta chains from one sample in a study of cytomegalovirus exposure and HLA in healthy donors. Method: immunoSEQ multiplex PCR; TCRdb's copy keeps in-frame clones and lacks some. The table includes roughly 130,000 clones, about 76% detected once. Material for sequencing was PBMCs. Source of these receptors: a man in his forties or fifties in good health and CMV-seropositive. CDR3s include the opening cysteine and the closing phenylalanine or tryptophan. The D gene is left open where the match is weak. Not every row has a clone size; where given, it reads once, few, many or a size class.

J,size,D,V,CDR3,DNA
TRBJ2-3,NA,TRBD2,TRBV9,CASSVTSALDTDTQYF,TGTGCCAGCAGCGTCACTAGCGCCCTGGACACAGATACGCAGTATTTT
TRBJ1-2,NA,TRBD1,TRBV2,CASSQTPQGAGYGYTF,TGTGCCAGCAGCCAAACTCCCCAGGGGGCTGGCTATGGCTACACCTTC
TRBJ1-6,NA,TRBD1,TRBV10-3,CATRGDRGSVLGYNSPLHF,TGTGCCACCAGGGGGGACAGGGGGTCGGTCCTCGGCTATAATTCACCCCTCCACTTT
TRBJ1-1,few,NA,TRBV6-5,CASSVRENTEAFF,TGTGCCAGCAGTGTTCGGGAGAACACTGAAGCTTTCTTT
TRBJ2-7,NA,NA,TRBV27,CASSIQGKPHYEQYF,TGTGCCAGCAGTATACAGGGAAAGCCCCACTACGAGCAGTACTTC
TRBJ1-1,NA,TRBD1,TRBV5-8,CASSPHRGRDTEAFF,TGTGCCAGCAGCCCACACAGGGGGCGAGACACTGAAGCTTTCTTT
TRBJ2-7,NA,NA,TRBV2,CASIRVYEQYF,TGTGCCAGCATCAGGGTCTACGAGCAGTACTTC
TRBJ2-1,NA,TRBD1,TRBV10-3,CAISVGQGLGNEQFF,TGTGCCATCAGTGTGGGACAGGGGCTAGGGAATGAGCAGTTCTTC
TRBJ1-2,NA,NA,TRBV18,CASSLLAQEEGYTF,TGTGCCAGCTCACTGCTGGCCCAGGAGGAAGGCTACACCTTC
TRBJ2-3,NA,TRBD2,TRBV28,CATMTSGSRDTQYF,TGTGCCACAATGACTAGCGGGAGTCGAGATACGCAGTATTTT
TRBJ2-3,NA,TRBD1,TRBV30,CAWSIQGALTDTQYF,TGTGCCTGGAGTATACAGGGGGCTTTAACAGATACGCAGTATTTT
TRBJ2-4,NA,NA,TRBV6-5,CASSYSWEQNIQYF,TGTGCCAGCAGTTACTCGTGGGAGCAAAACATTCAGTACTTC
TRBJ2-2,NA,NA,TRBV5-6,CASSPVSGGTGELFF,TGTGCCAGCAGCCCCGTGTCAGGGGGGACCGGGGAGCTGTTTTTT
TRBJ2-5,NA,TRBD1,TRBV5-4,CASSSGKGTVRETQYF,TGTGCCAGCAGCTCCGGAAAAGGGACAGTTCGAGAGACCCAGTACTTC